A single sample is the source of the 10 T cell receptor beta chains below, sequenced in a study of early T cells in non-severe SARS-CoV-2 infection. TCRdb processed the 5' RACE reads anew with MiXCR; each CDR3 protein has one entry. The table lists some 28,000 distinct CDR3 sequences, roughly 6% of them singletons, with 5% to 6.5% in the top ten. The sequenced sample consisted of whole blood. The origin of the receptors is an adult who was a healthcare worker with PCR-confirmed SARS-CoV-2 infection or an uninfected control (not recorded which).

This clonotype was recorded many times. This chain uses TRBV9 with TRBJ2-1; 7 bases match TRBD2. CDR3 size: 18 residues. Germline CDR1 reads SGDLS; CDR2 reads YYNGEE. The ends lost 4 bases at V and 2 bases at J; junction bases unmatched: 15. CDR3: CASSTPFGLAETYNEQFF. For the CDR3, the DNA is TGTGCCAGCAGCACTCCTTTCGGGCTAGCGGAGACCTACAATGAGCAGTTCTTC.

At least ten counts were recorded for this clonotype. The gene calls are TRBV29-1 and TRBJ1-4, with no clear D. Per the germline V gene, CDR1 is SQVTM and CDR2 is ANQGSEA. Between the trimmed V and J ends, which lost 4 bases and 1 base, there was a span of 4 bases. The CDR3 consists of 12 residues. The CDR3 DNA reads TGCAGCGTTGGGATAACTAATGAAAAACTGTTTTTT. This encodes CSVGITNEKLFF.

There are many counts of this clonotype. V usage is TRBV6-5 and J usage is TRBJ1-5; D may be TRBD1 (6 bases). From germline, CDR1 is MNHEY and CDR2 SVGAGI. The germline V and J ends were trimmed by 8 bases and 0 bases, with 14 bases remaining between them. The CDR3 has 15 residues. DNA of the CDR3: TGTGCCAGCCGTGGGTCACAGGGTAGCAATCAGCCCCAGCATTTT. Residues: CASRGSQGSNQPQHF.

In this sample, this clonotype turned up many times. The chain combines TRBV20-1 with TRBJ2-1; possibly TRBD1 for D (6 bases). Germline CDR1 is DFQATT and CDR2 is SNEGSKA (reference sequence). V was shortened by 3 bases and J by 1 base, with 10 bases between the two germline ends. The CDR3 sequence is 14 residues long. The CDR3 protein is CSASRQVSYNEQFF. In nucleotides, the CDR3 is TGCAGTGCTAGCAGACAGGTATCCTACAATGAGCAGTTCTTC.

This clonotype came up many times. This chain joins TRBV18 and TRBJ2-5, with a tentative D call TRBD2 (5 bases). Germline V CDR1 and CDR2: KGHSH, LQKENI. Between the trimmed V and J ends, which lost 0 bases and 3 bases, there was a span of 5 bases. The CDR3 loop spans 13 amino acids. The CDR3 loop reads CASSPPGEETQYF. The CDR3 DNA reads TGTGCCAGCTCACCACCCGGGGAAGAGACCCAGTACTTC.

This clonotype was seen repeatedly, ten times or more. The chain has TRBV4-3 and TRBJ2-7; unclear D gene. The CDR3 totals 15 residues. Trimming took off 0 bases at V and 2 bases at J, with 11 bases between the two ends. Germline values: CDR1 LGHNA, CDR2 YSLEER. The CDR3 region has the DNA TGCGCCAGCAGCCAAGATCGTGGCAGTACCTACGAGCAGTACTTC. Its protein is CASSQDRGSTYEQYF.

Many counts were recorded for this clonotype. The CDR3 DNA follows: TGCAGTGCTAGAGATTTTAGAGATAACTATGGCTACACCTTC. It is translated as CSARDFRDNYGYTF. The chain has TRBV20-1 and TRBJ1-2, with no clear D. This CDR3 has 14 amino acids. In germline, CDR1 is DFQATT, CDR2 SNEGSKA (reference sequence). V was shortened by 0 bases and J by 1 base, with 9 bases between the two germline ends.

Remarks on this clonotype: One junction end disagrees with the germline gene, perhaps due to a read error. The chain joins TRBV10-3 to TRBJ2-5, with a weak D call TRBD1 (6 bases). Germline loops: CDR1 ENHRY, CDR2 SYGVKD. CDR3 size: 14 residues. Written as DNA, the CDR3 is TGTGTCATCGCTAAAGGACAGACCCAAGAGACCCAGTACTTC. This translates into CVIAKGQTQETQYF.

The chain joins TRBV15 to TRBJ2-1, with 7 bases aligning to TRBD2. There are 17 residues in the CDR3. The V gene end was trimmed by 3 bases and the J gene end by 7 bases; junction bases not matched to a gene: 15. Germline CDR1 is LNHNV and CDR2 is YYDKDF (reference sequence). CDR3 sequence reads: CATSSGEAGREGNEQFF. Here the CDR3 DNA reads TGTGCCACCAGCAGTGGAGAAGCCGGCAGGGAGGGGAATGAGCAGTTCTTC.

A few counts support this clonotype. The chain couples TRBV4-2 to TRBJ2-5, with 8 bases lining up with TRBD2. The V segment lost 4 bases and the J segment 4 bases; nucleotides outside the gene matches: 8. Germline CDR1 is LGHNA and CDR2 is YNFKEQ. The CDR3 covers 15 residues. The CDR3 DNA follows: TGTGCCAGCAGCCCCCCGGGGGGGGGCACAGAGACCCAGTACTTC. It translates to CASSPPGGGTETQYF.